The subject of this entry is one TCR beta chain. Germline-derived CDR1 and CDR2 are MDHEN and SYDVKM. This CDR3 spans 8 amino acids. Trimming stripped 7 bases from V and 12 bases from J, with 4 bases between. The source of the sample is a study of blood T cell repertoires in COVID-19. Background on the study: The cDNA or gDNA used as material had been derived from T cells, B-cell-depleted T cells, or PBMCs.

Study processing details: Amplified reference gene primers provided the basis for estimating nucleated cell counts. Repertoires were generated with immunoSEQ multiplex PCR, while TCRdb's copy carries only in-frame clones and drops some. V, J and clone size are taken as reported in that table, and D and trimming were inferred from the DNA itself. This sample has approximately 160,000 clones, with roughly 87% found just once. Participants were aged about 18 to 100 years from approximately 23 US areas. All recovered Cohort 3 donors got two negative PCRs, got clearance, or saw symptom resolution. The TCR originated in a woman aged 45-59 years who had recovered from COVID-19. Input material: PBMCs or T cells enriched from blood (not recorded which). The chain has TRBV28 and TRBJ2-1; D is unclear. CDR3 bases: TGTGCCAGCAACGGGCAGTTCTTC. Its protein is CASNGQFF.